This TCR beta chain was captured in a study of monozygotic twins with inflammatory bowel disease. This CDR3 is built from 14 residues. CDR1 LNHNV and CDR2 YYDKDF come from the germline V gene (reference sequence). Input per TCR library consisted of about 3.5 ug of total RNA. Amplification of TCRalpha and TCRbeta cDNA involved two nested PCRs that ran for approximately 16 and 9 cycles. TCRdb re-called the 5' RACE reads and gives one entry per CDR3 protein, without DNA. In all, the sample yields roughly 200,000 distinct CDR3 sequences. The material sequenced was blood. The V gene is TRBV15, the J gene TRBJ1-1. The receptor comes from a human donor with ulcerative colitis or Crohn's disease, or a healthy co-twin of an affected twin (not recorded which). CDR3 in amino acids: CATSRDYMNTEAFF.